The T cell receptor beta chain under discussion was sequenced for a study of shared clonotypes between healthy human individuals. The wider study: CD4 naive cells filled three plates per donor, CD4 memory three, CD8 naive two and CD8 memory one.

The V end lost 5 bases, the J end lost 1 base, and 9 bases lay between the germline ends. The CDR3 extends over 14 amino acids. Germline loops: CDR1 MNHEY, CDR2 SVGAGI. Whole-study results and caveats: The represented genetic and exposure-history diversity was limited by the small number of donors. For sorted subsets, rarefaction showed incomplete sequencing despite large depth.

Produced via immunoSEQ multiplex PCR; TCRdb's table is partial and in-frame only. The table shows roughly 2.4 million clones, with approximately 96% occurring only once. Details on this clone: Its antigen is currently unknown.

This chain connects TRBV6-5 to TRBJ2-1; D ambiguous. The TCR originated in a man between 18 and 35 years old in good health. Sequenced input: naive CD4+ T cells sorted from blood. Described subset: CD45RA+ positively selected. For the CDR3, the DNA is TGTGCCAGCAGTCGTAGTGGGTCCTACAATGAGCAGTTCTTC. This encodes CASSRSGSYNEQFF.